A selection of T cell receptor beta chains follows, all from one sample in a study of cytomegalovirus exposure and HLA in healthy donors. TCRdb's table, derived via immunoSEQ multiplex PCR, lists solely in-frame clones and lacks some. The sample holds roughly 160,000 clones, approximately 82% seen once. Source material: PBMCs. The receptors come from a middle-aged woman in good health and CMV-seropositive. CDR3s include the opening cysteine and the closing phenylalanine or tryptophan. The D gene is left open where the match is weak. Only some rows state a clone size, as once, few, many or a class for expanded clones.

abundance	j_gene	v_gene	d_gene	CDR3nt	CDR3aa
once	TRBJ2-7	TRBV5-1	TRBD2	TGCGCCAGCAGCTGGACTAGCGGGAGAGGATACGAGCAGTACTTC	CASSWTSGRGYEQYF
NA	TRBJ2-1	TRBV5-1	TRBD2	TGCGCCAGCAGCTCGGGACTAGCGCTGTACAATGAGCAGTTCTTC	CASSSGLALYNEQFF
NA	TRBJ1-5	TRBV6-1	NA	TGTGCCAGCAGATTGACAGGACATAGCAATCAGCCCCAGCATTTT	CASRLTGHSNQPQHF
once	TRBJ2-6	TRBV7-2	TRBD1	TGTGCCAGCAGCCGGGACAGCTCTGGGGCCAACGTCCTGACTTTC	CASSRDSSGANVLTF
NA	TRBJ2-3	TRBV7-3	NA	TGTGCCAGCAGCCTCCGGGGTGCTCGCACAGATACGCAGTATTTT	CASSLRGARTDTQYF
NA	TRBJ1-2	TRBV23-1	NA	TGCGCCAGCATCCAGAGACAGACTAACTATGGCTACACCTTC	CASIQRQTNYGYTF
NA	TRBJ2-1	TRBV7-2	NA	TGTGCCAGCAGCTCTGGACTGAACAATGAGCAGTTCTTC	CASSSGLNNEQFF
NA	TRBJ2-2	TRBV28	NA	TGTGCCAGCAGCCCTCCCGCGGTATACACCGGGGAGCTGTTTTTT	CASSPPAVYTGELFF
NA	TRBJ1-5	TRBV6-4	TRBD1	TGTGCCAGCAGTCTTGTGGACAGGCTGAATCAGCCCCAGCATTTT	CASSLVDRLNQPQHF
few	TRBJ2-7	TRBV6-1	TRBD1	TGTGCCAGCAGTGAACTCACAGGGGTAACCTACGAGCAGTACTTC	CASSELTGVTYEQYF
NA	TRBJ2-2	TRBV19	TRBD2	TGTGCCAGTAGTATCAGCGGGAGGGTTACCGGGGAGCTGTTTTTT	CASSISGRVTGELFF
NA	TRBJ1-3	TRBV29-1	NA	TGCAGCGTGGTCGGACTCACCTCTGGAAACACCATATATTTT	CSVVGLTSGNTIYF
once	TRBJ2-6	TRBV19	NA	TGTGCCAGTAGGTTGGACAGCTCTGGGGCCAACGTCCTGACTTTC	CASRLDSSGANVLTF
once	TRBJ2-1	TRBV27	TRBD1	TGTGCCAGCAGTTTGCAGGGGGCAAACAATGAGCAGTTCTTC	CASSLQGANNEQFF
NA	TRBJ2-1	TRBV5-1	TRBD2	TGCGCCAGCAGCCCAGGGACTAGCAGTTTCAATGAGCAGTTCTTC	CASSPGTSSFNEQFF
NA	TRBJ1-5	TRBV6-1	NA	TGTGCCAGCACCAGGGCGAATCAGCCCCAGCATTTT	CASTRANQPQHF
NA	TRBJ1-1	TRBV28	NA	TGTGCCAGCAGTACGGGACTTAACACTGAAGCTTTCTTT	CASSTGLNTEAFF
NA	TRBJ1-2	TRBV6-6	TRBD1	TGTGCCAGCAGGAGGACAGGGGAAAGGAGTGGCTACACCTTC	CASRRTGERSGYTF
NA	TRBJ1-4	TRBV18	NA	TGTGCCAGCTCACCACAAGGGAGGGATGAAAAACTGTTTTTT	CASSPQGRDEKLFF
few	TRBJ1-4	TRBV27	NA	TGTGCCAGCAGTTTAGACTGGGGGGATGAAAAACTGTTTTTT	CASSLDWGDEKLFF
NA	TRBJ1-5	TRBV18	TRBD1	TGTGCCAGCTCACTACGACAGGGGGCTCAGCCCCAGCATTTT	CASSLRQGAQPQHF
few	TRBJ1-2	TRBV28	NA	TGTGGAGCGGGACAAAACTATGGCTACACCTTC	CGAGQNYGYTF
few	TRBJ1-2	TRBV6-5	TRBD1	TGTGCCAGCAGTCCGGGACAGTATGCGCCATATGGCTACACCTTC	CASSPGQYAPYGYTF
NA	TRBJ2-1	TRBV2	NA	TGTGCCAGCAGTGACAGGGGCTACAATGAGCAGTTCTTC	CASSDRGYNEQFF
NA	TRBJ2-7	TRBV10-1	TRBD2	TGCGCCAGCCTCGAAACTAGCGGGAGCTACGAGCAGTACTTC	CASLETSGSYEQYF
NA	TRBJ2-3	TRBV6-1	TRBD2	TGTGCCAGCAGGGGTAATATAGCGGGAGATACGCAGTATTTT	CASRGNIAGDTQYF
NA	TRBJ2-7	TRBV5-5	NA	TGTGCCAGCAGCGCGGCCGGCGGGCCTTCCTACGAGCAGTACTTC	CASSAAGGPSYEQYF
NA	TRBJ2-2	TRBV11-2	TRBD2	TGTGCCAGCAGCCCTAGCGGTTCAGCCACCGGGGAGCTGTTTTTT	CASSPSGSATGELFF
NA	TRBJ2-1	TRBV7-2	TRBD2	TGTGCCAGCAGCTTACTAGCGGGAGTTGACAATGAGCAGTTCTTC	CASSLLAGVDNEQFF
NA	TRBJ2-7	TRBV11-2	TRBD2	TGTGCCAGCAGCTGGACTAGCGGGCTTTACGAGCAGTACTTC	CASSWTSGLYEQYF
NA	TRBJ2-2	TRBV29-1	NA	TGCAGCGTGGGGCAGTCGAACACCGGGGAGCTGTTTTTT	CSVGQSNTGELFF
NA	TRBJ2-2	TRBV4-2	NA	TGTGCCAGCAGCCAAAGAGGGGGGGTTGGGGGGCCTTATTCTGCTAACACCGGGGAGCTGTTTTTT	CASSQRGGVGGPYSANTGELFF
NA	TRBJ2-5	TRBV7-8	TRBD2	TGTGCCAGCAGCTTAGGAGGCGTTGGCGGGAGGGCCTTTGAGACCCAGTACTTC	CASSLGGVGGRAFETQYF
NA	TRBJ2-2	TRBV4-3	TRBD2	TGCGCCAGCAGCCAACACCCTAGCGGGAGTGGCACCGGGGAGCTGTTTTTT	CASSQHPSGSGTGELFF
NA	TRBJ2-7	TRBV27	TRBD2	TGTGCCACCTCTAGCGGGAGCGAGCAGTACTTC	CATSSGSEQYF
NA	TRBJ1-2	TRBV19	NA	TGTGCCAGTAGTACGCTGGGGGACAACACACCTAACTATGGCTACACCTTC	CASSTLGDNTPNYGYTF
NA	TRBJ2-1	TRBV6-1	NA	TGTGCCAGCACGACGGGAGAGAGGGTCAATGAGCAGTTCTTC	CASTTGERVNEQFF
NA	TRBJ2-1	TRBV9	NA	TGTGCCAGCAGCGTAACCCCCCGCGGCGGTGAGCAGTTCTTC	CASSVTPRGGEQFF
few	TRBJ2-3	TRBV5-4	TRBD2	TGTGCCAGCAGCTTGGTGGGCTATGGACTAGCTTCAGATACGCAGTATTTT	CASSLVGYGLASDTQYF
once	TRBJ2-7	TRBV14	NA	TGTGCCAGCAGCCAAGACGCGTTACTCTCCTACGAGCAGTACTTC	CASSQDALLSYEQYF
NA	TRBJ2-1	TRBV9	TRBD2	TGTGCCAGCAACATCGGGACTAGCAGCTACAATGAGCAGTTCTTC	CASNIGTSSYNEQFF
NA	TRBJ1-5	TRBV6-4	NA	TGTGCCAGCCCCACCCCACCTAGAATGACCTATAGCAATCAGCCCCAGCATTTT	CASPTPPRMTYSNQPQHF
few	TRBJ2-1	TRBV10-1	TRBD2	TGCGCCAGCAGTTCCAGCGGGGGCCTAAATGAGCAGTTCTTC	CASSSSGGLNEQFF
NA	TRBJ2-5	TRBV10-2	NA	TGCGCCAGCAGTGTTGGGGGGGAGACCCAGTACTTC	CASSVGGETQYF
few	TRBJ2-7	TRBV5-1	NA	TGCGCCAGCAGCCCCCGGGACTCATCCAGCGAGCAGTACTTC	CASSPRDSSSEQYF
NA	TRBJ1-5	TRBV6-1	NA	TGTGCCAGCAGTGAAGCGTATAGAGGCAATCAGCCCCAGCATTTT	CASSEAYRGNQPQHF
NA	TRBJ2-1	TRBV18	TRBD1	TGTGCCAGCTCACAGACCGGACAGGGGCCCTACAATGAGCAGTTCTTC	CASSQTGQGPYNEQFF
NA	TRBJ1-2	TRBV7-8	NA	TGTGCCAGCAGCTTAGATTATGGGTCACAGCCGGGCTACACCTTC	CASSLDYGSQPGYTF
NA	TRBJ2-7	TRBV5-1	TRBD2	TGCGCCAGCAGCTTGGGGAGCGGGAACTCCTACGAGCAGTACTTC	CASSLGSGNSYEQYF